This note documents a single T cell receptor beta chain sequence. This sample is drawn from a study of blood T cell repertoires in COVID-19. On the study more broadly: Collection of acute and convalescent COVID-19 samples took place in the United States, Italy and Spain. Sources were T cells, B-cell-depleted T cells, or PBMCs; the material itself was cDNA or gDNA.

V gave up 4 bases and J gave up 4 bases; unmatched junction bases: 10. CDR1 is SGHVS and CDR2 is FQNEAQ in the germline V gene. The CDR3 is made up of 16 amino acids. Original analysis: The assay estimated nucleated cells by amplifying reference gene primers. The method was immunoSEQ multiplex PCR; TCRdb's version includes in-frame clones alone and lacks a portion of them. For V, J and clone size, that table is used; D and trimming come from the DNA. This repertoire shows approximately 300,000 clones, roughly 90% found once; its top ten account for 3.5% to 4%. Sequenced input: peripheral blood. This TCR was sampled from a woman between 50 and 59 years old with active or convalescent COVID-19. The rearrangement uses TRBV7-8 and TRBJ2-3; 8 bases agree with TRBD1. Here the CDR3 reads CASSSTGQAVPDTQYF. In DNA, the CDR3 is TGTGCCAGCAGCTCTACGGGACAGGCGGTCCCAGATACGCAGTATTTT.